The T cell receptor (beta chain) under discussion was sequenced for a study of CD8 T cells in Susac syndrome. Overall study: There were six sequenced Susac syndrome patients with active disease and roughly 8 in remission.

CDR1 and CDR2 from the germline V gene are SGHRS and YFSETQ. Trimming pared 4 bases from V and 5 bases from J, leaving 17 bases between. The CDR3 covers 15 residues. RNA totalling about 0.5 to 1 ug underwent reverse transcription with random hexamers. TCR beta CDR3 was amplified by immunoSEQ multiplex PCR. This amplification extended across 54 Vbeta and 13 Jbeta segments. One entry per CDR3 protein, called by TCRdb with MiXCR from the immunoSEQ multiplex PCR reads. Of under 200,000 distinct CDR3 sequences in the sample, 75% to 95% were seen once. Sequencing targeted TCR beta in T cells from blood (CD8+ and CD4+).

This receptor was obtained from a human donor with Susac syndrome. The chain couples TRBV5-1 to TRBJ2-3; D tentatively fits TRBD1 or TRBD2 (5 bases each). The sequencing input was CD4+ T cells from PBMCs. CDR3 nucleotide sequence: TGCGCCAGCAGCGCGACGGGGCCGGATAGAGATACGCAGTATTTT. Protein product: CASSATGPDRDTQYF.